The rows below give T cell receptor beta chains drawn from one sample of a study of T cells after posttransplantation cyclophosphamide. Assay: immunoSEQ multiplex PCR; the TCRdb copy retains only in-frame clones and omits some. This table holds about 6,900 clones, roughly 98% found once. Sequencing was carried out using naive CD8+ T cells sorted from PBMCs. All receptors derive from a woman younger than 45 in good health and a related stem cell transplant donor. CDR3s include the opening cysteine and the closing phenylalanine or tryptophan. Fields, in order: J gene, V gene, D gene, clone size, CDR3 DNA, CDR3 protein. The D gene is left open where the match is weak. Clone size is given for some rows only: seen once, a few or many times, or a class if the clone is expanded.

TRBJ2-7 TRBV7-9 TRBD1 NA TGTGCCAGCACGAAAGCCCCAACAGGGGGAAACTACGAGCAGTACTTC CASTKAPTGGNYEQYF
TRBJ2-3 TRBV7-8 TRBD2 NA TGTGCCAGCAGCGGCCTAGCGGGGGACACAGATACGCAGTATTTT CASSGLAGDTDTQYF
TRBJ2-1 TRBV4-3 TRBD1 once TGCGCCAGCAGCCAAGATCTACCGGGACAGGGTTATATGGATGAGCAGTTCTTC CASSQDLPGQGYMDEQFF
TRBJ2-3 TRBV5-1 NA NA TGCGCCAGCAGCTTAGGACAGACTAGCACAGATACGCAGTATTTT CASSLGQTSTDTQYF
TRBJ2-7 TRBV7-9 NA NA TGTGCCAGCAGCCATGGAGATCGCTCCTACGAGCAGTACTTC CASSHGDRSYEQYF
TRBJ2-2 TRBV19 TRBD2 NA TGTGCCAGTATGGCGGGGGTCTTCACCGGGGAGCTGTTTTTT CASMAGVFTGELFF
TRBJ2-7 TRBV19 NA NA TGTGCCAGTAGTACCGCCCCTAGTGGAGGCGAGCAGTACTTC CASSTAPSGGEQYF
TRBJ2-3 TRBV4-1 TRBD2 NA TGCGCCAGCAGCTCACGTAGCGGGGGGGCCCTAGATACGCAGTATTTT CASSSRSGGALDTQYF
TRBJ2-7 TRBV6-5 NA NA TGTGCCAGCCAGGGGAGCCTTTCCTACGAGCAGTACTTC CASQGSLSYEQYF
TRBJ2-5 TRBV5-1 NA NA TGCGCCAGCAGCTTGGGGGACTTGGGGGACGAGACCCAGTACTTC CASSLGDLGDETQYF
TRBJ1-1 TRBV15 NA NA TGTGCCACCAGCAGAGAGGGGGCAGGGGTGAACACTGAAGCTTTCTTT CATSREGAGVNTEAFF
TRBJ1-5 TRBV5-6 NA NA TGTGCCAGCATCGATTGGGGCAGCAATCAGCCCCAGCATTTT CASIDWGSNQPQHF
TRBJ1-1 TRBV10-3 TRBD1 NA TGTGCCATCAGTGAGTTCCTGACAGGGGGCACTGAAGCTTTCTTT CAISEFLTGGTEAFF
TRBJ2-7 TRBV19 NA NA TGTGCCAGTAGTCTCGACAGGACCTACGAGCAGTACTTC CASSLDRTYEQYF
TRBJ1-2 TRBV6-5 NA NA TGTGCCAGCAGCCTCTGGGGGACTGGCTATGGCTACACCTTC CASSLWGTGYGYTF
TRBJ2-1 TRBV19 NA once TGTGCCAGTACTAGCGACACCTACAATGAGCAGTTCTTC CASTSDTYNEQFF
TRBJ1-1 TRBV7-2 NA NA TGTGCCAGCAGCTCGAGGACAGACTACACTGAAGCTTTCTTT CASSSRTDYTEAFF
TRBJ2-7 TRBV29-1 NA NA TGCAGCGTTGATGGGGGGGCTAACGAGCAGTACTTC CSVDGGANEQYF
TRBJ2-2 TRBV4-1 TRBD2 NA TGCGCCAGCAGCCCCAGACCGAGCGGGGTCGCCGGGGAGCTGTTTTTT CASSPRPSGVAGELFF
TRBJ1-6 TRBV6-5 NA NA TGTGCCAGCAGTTACAAGAATTCAGGGGATTCACCCCTCCACTTT CASSYKNSGDSPLHF
TRBJ1-2 TRBV29-1 NA NA TGCAGCGCTGAGGGCCACAGTCCGGATGGCTACACCTTC CSAEGHSPDGYTF
TRBJ2-5 TRBV2 NA NA TGTGCCAGCAGTGAGGCAGGGCCCCCTTCGTACTTC CASSEAGPPSYF
TRBJ1-2 TRBV9 NA once TGTGCCAGCAGCGTAACCGGGGGGCAATACACCTTC CASSVTGGQYTF
TRBJ1-2 TRBV6-6 NA once TGTGCCAGCAGCCCTTATGGCTACACCTTC CASSPYGYTF
TRBJ2-5 TRBV7-6 NA NA TGTGCCAGCAGCTTTATAGGGGGAATAGGAGAGACCCAGTACTTC CASSFIGGIGETQYF
TRBJ2-7 TRBV21-1 NA NA TGTGCCAGCCTCAGGTGGAGGCATAACACTTCCTACGAGCAGTACTTC CASLRWRHNTSYEQYF
TRBJ2-3 TRBV7-3 NA NA TGTGCCAGCAGCTCCGCAGCGGGAGATACGCAGTATTTT CASSSAAGDTQYF
TRBJ2-1 TRBV10-3 NA NA TGTGCCATCAGTGAGTCGAATCCCCTAAATACGAACAATGAGCAGTTCTTC CAISESNPLNTNNEQFF
TRBJ2-2 TRBV7-6 NA NA TGTGCCAGCAGCTTAAAGGGGCCAGGGCGTAACACCGGGGAGCTGTTTTTT CASSLKGPGRNTGELFF